Following are 22 T cell receptor beta chains from one sample sequenced in a study of technical replicates of blood from a few donors. TCRdb's table, derived via immunoSEQ multiplex PCR, lists solely in-frame clones and lacks some. The sample shows about 56,000 clones, just under 95% of them seen only once. Specimen: PBMCs. The source is a human donor in good health. Some clones in this sample may be carry-over from other donors' samples.

The chain recombines TRBV4-1 with TRBJ2-2; maybe TRBD2 (6 bases). The CDR3 loop spans 16 amino acids. Between the trimmed V and J ends, which lost 3 bases and 4 bases, there was a span of 15 bases. The germline gives CDR1 MGHRA, CDR2 YSYEKL. CDR3: CASSQRTDYLTGELFF. CDR3 DNA sequence: TGCGCCAGCAGCCAGAGGACGGACTACCTCACCGGGGAGCTGTTTTTT.

V and J are TRBV6-5 and TRBJ1-2; 7 nucleotides line up with TRBD1. V lost 6 bases and J lost 4; bases outside the gene matches: 5. Germline CDR1 MNHEY, CDR2 SVGAGI. There are 13 residues in the CDR3. CDR3 DNA sequence: TGTGCCAGCAGGACGGACAGGCGCTATGGCTACACCTTC. Translation gives CASRTDRRYGYTF.

The V gene is TRBV19, the J gene TRBJ1-2; 7 bases are shared with TRBD1. The CDR3 is made up of 15 amino acids. V lost 5 bases to trimming and J lost 2 bases; unmatched junction nucleotides: 8. The germline gives CDR1 LNHDA, CDR2 SQIVND (reference sequence). The CDR3 nucleotides read TGTGCCAGTAGTGACAGGGTTGAAGGCAACTATGGCTACACCTTC. Protein product: CASSDRVEGNYGYTF. Full variable domain (rest looked up from reference TRBV19 and TRBJ1-2): DGGITQSPKYLFRKEGQNVTLSCEQNLNHDAMYWYRQDPGQGLRLIYYSQIVNDFQKGDIAEGYSVSREKKESFPLTVTSAQKNPTAFYLCASSDRVEGNYGYTFGSGTRLTVV.

The gene calls are TRBV7-3 and TRBJ1-2, with a tentative D call TRBD1 (6 bases). Trimming took 5 bases from V and 12 from J, leaving 19 bases between them. The germline V gene has CDR1 SGHTA and CDR2 FQGTGA. The CDR3 sequence is 13 residues long. The CDR3 loop reads CASSAGQLQPHTF. The CDR3 coding sequence is TGTGCCAGCAGCGCCGGACAGTTGCAGCCCCACACCTTC.

This chain uses TRBV7-2 with TRBJ1-1; 8 bases match TRBD1. The CDR3 extends over 13 amino acids. Germline V gives CDR1 SGHTA, CDR2 FQGNSA. Unmatched junction bases numbered 10, after V lost 5 bases and J lost 11 bases. As DNA, the CDR3 is TGTGCCAGCAGCCCTTACGGACAGGGCCCGGCTTTCTTT. Amino acids: CASSPYGQGPAFF.

The gene calls are TRBV5-1 and TRBJ2-3, with 12 nucleotides matching TRBD2. Germline-derived CDR1 and CDR2 are SGHRS and YFSETQ. Trimming cost V 4 bases and J 5 bases; bases outside gene matches: 11. CDR3 length: 17 residues. CDR3 bases: TGCGCCAGCAGCCCAGGACTAGCGGGACGTAATGTAGATACGCAGTATTTT. This codes for CASSPGLAGRNVDTQYF.

The rearrangement links TRBV4-2 to TRBJ1-4, with TRBD1 matching 7 bases. The CDR3 length is 14 residues. The V and J ends lost 4 bases and 8 bases, in that order; junction bases with no gene match: 7. Germline V gene data show CDR1 as LGHNA and CDR2 as YNFKEQ. In DNA, the CDR3 is TGTGCCAGCAGCCCTATGACAGGGCGGGAAAAACTGTTTTTT. Translation gives CASSPMTGREKLFF.

CDR3: CASSQETSGSSYEQYF. The DNA for the CDR3 is TGCGCCAGCAGCCAAGAGACTAGCGGGAGCTCCTACGAGCAGTACTTC. This chain joins TRBV4-3 and TRBJ2-7; 12 bases agree with TRBD2. This CDR3 is built from 16 residues. CDR1 LGHNA and CDR2 YSLEER come from the germline V gene. Unmatched junction bases numbered 0, after V lost 0 bases and J lost 0 bases.

The chain has TRBV11-2 and TRBJ1-6; possible D gene TRBD1, 5 bases. CDR3 length equals 15 residues. CDR1 is SGHAT, CDR2 FQNNGV, per germline. V lost 3 bases to trimming and J lost 14 bases, with 20 bases between them. The CDR3 region is CASSFGYAGGSTLHF. In DNA form, the CDR3 reads TGTGCCAGCAGCTTCGGGTACGCTGGGGGGTCCACCCTCCACTTT.

The chain combines TRBV6-6 with TRBJ1-2; a possible D gene is TRBD1 (6 bases). V was cut by 2 bases and J by 4 bases, with 14 bases left in between. The CDR3 is 15 residues long. Germline V gives CDR1 MNHNY, CDR2 SVGAGI (reference sequence). CDR3 loop: CASSYTTGLGYGYTF. The DNA for the CDR3 is TGTGCCAGCAGTTACACCACAGGGTTAGGCTATGGCTACACCTTC.

V and J are TRBV29-1 and TRBJ1-2; 7 bases align to TRBD1. The V segment lost 4 bases and the J segment 4 bases; nucleotides outside the gene matches: 9. CDR3 size: 14 residues. Germline V gene sequence: CDR1 SQVTM, CDR2 ANQGSEA. Here the CDR3 DNA reads TGCAGCGTTGGGAGTCCGGGACAGCCCTATGGCTACACCTTC. It specifies CSVGSPGQPYGYTF.

This clone was seen just once. V usage is TRBV25-1 and J usage is TRBJ2-1; 10 bases line up with TRBD2. There are 14 residues in the CDR3. CDR1 is MGHDK, CDR2 SYGVNS, per germline. The V and J ends lost 3 bases and 9 bases, in that order; junction bases with no gene match: 5. The CDR3 nucleotides are TGTGCCAGCAGTGATCTAGCGGGAGTTGCTGAGCAGTTCTTC. This translates into CASSDLAGVAEQFF.

The rearrangement links TRBV6-4 to TRBJ1-1, with D hard to call. Trimming left V 2 bases short and J 1 base short, with 17 bases between. This CDR3 is built from 17 residues. From germline, CDR1 is MRHNA and CDR2 SNTAGT. The CDR3 sequence is CASSDTLIGRKNTEAFF. CDR3 sequence (DNA): TGTGCCAGCAGTGACACCCTCATTGGCCGCAAGAACACTGAAGCTTTCTTT.

This clone was picked up one time. V and J are TRBV27 and TRBJ1-4, with a weak D call TRBD1 (5 bases). CDR3 size: 14 residues. Trimming removed 0 bases at V and 8 bases at J, with 10 bases between. The germline gives CDR1 MNHEY, CDR2 SMNVEV (reference sequence). In nucleotides, the CDR3 is TGTGCCAGCAGTTTATCCGCAGGGTGGGAAAAACTGTTTTTT. Translating gives CASSLSAGWEKLFF.

This chain's CDR3 is CASSPGQGTYEQYF. The CDR3, as DNA: TGTGCCAGCAGCCCGGGACAGGGGACCTACGAGCAGTACTTC. The chain recombines TRBV6-1 with TRBJ2-7; the match to TRBD1 covers 10 bases. J lost 2 bases, V lost 6 bases, and 4 bases had no gene match. Germline V gene sequence: CDR1 MNHNS, CDR2 SASEGT. The CDR3 length is 14 residues.

This sequence joins TRBV9 and TRBJ2-2; D unresolved. This CDR3 comprises 16 residues. Per germline, CDR1 SGDLS and CDR2 YYNGEE. Trimming pared 0 bases from V and 2 bases from J, leaving 11 bases between. The CDR3 nucleotides are TGTGCCAGCAGCGTAGTTGGAGTTACAAACACCGGGGAGCTGTTTTTT. This translates into CASSVVGVTNTGELFF.

CDR3 DNA: TGCGCCAGCTCCCGACTAGCGGGAGGTTCACTCCAAGAGACCCAGTACTTC. This translates into CASSRLAGGSLQETQYF. This sequence joins TRBV10-1 and TRBJ2-5; 13 bases fit TRBD2. This CDR3 is 17 amino acids long. V shed 8 bases and J 1 base; nucleotides not matched to a gene: 10. Germline CDR1 reads WNHNN; CDR2 reads SYGVQD (reference sequence).

The genes are TRBV2 and TRBJ1-1; 12 bases match TRBD1. With V trimmed by 8 bases and J by 5 bases, 15 bases remained unmatched. CDR3 length equals 17 residues. Germline V lookup: CDR1 SNHLY, CDR2 FYNNEI. As DNA, the CDR3 is TGTGCCAGCGTAGACTTCCGGGACAGGGGGCGATTGACTGAAGCTTTCTTT. The encoded protein is CASVDFRDRGRLTEAFF.

The V and J genes are TRBV29-1 and TRBJ2-5, with 8 bases matching TRBD2. There are 13 residues in the CDR3. V lost 3 bases and J lost 5; bases outside the gene matches: 5. Looked up from germline, CDR1 is SQVTM and CDR2 is ANQGSEA. The CDR3 spells CSVDSAGGETQYF. Here the CDR3 DNA reads TGCAGCGTTGATAGTGCGGGGGGTGAGACCCAGTACTTC.

The chain carries TRBV7-2 and TRBJ2-2; TRBD1 is a possible D gene (6 bases). Trimming cost V 5 bases and J 5 bases, with 15 bases left between them. The CDR3 length is 15 residues. Germline V lookup: CDR1 SGHTA, CDR2 FQGNSA. CDR3 nucleotide sequence: TGTGCCAGCAGCCCTACACAGGGATTTACCGGGGAGCTGTTTTTT. It codes for CASSPTQGFTGELFF.

The chain has TRBV10-1 and TRBJ1-5; TRBD1 aligns across 8 bases. The CDR3 extends over 13 amino acids. CDR1 and CDR2 (germline): WNHNN, SYGVQD (reference sequence). The junction had 6 bases not matched to a gene; V was cut back by 7 bases and J by 7 bases. The CDR3 loop reads CASTRTGIQPQHF. The CDR3 DNA reads TGCGCCAGCACCAGGACAGGGATCCAGCCCCAGCATTTT.

This clone appeared a single time. The V and J genes are TRBV4-3 and TRBJ2-7; 9 bases are a match to TRBD2. The ends lost 0 bases at V and 4 bases at J; junction bases unmatched: 10. Per the germline V gene, CDR1 is LGHNA and CDR2 is YSLEER. The CDR3 totals 17 residues. CDR3 sequence: CASSQDSPGLAGYEQYF. The CDR3 coding sequence is TGCGCCAGCAGCCAAGACTCTCCGGGTCTAGCGGGGTACGAGCAGTACTTC.